These 18 T cell receptor beta chains were sequenced from one sample in a study of T-cell memory formation after mild COVID-19. A single record per CDR3 protein comes from TCRdb applying MiXCR to the 5' RACE reads. The sample carries tens of thousands of distinct CDR3 sequences, 13% recorded once. Sequences were obtained from PBMCs or a T cell subset sorted from them (not recorded which). The receptor source for this set is an adult woman who had mild COVID-19 (a few samples of this study predate the infection). Cell type and time point are not known.

This clonotype was seen more than once but under ten times. J is TRBJ1-3 and V is TRBV7-6; D may be TRBD1 (6 bases). V was trimmed by 5 bases and J by 4 bases, leaving 12 bases between them. The CDR3 contains 14 residues. The germline gives CDR1 SGHVS, CDR2 FNYEAQ. CDR3 loop: CASSQTGSGNTIYF. The CDR3 nucleotides are TGTGCCAGCAGCCAAACAGGGTCGGGAAACACCATATATTTT. Full variable domain (rest looked up from reference TRBV7-6 and TRBJ1-3): GAGVSQSPRYKVTKRGQDVALRCDPISGHVSLYWYRQALGQGPEFLTYFNYEAQQDKSGLPNDRFSAERPEGSISTLTIQRTEQRDSAMYRCASSQTGSGNTIYFGEGSWLTVV.

V and J are TRBV4-3 and TRBJ2-7; D unclear. Germline values: CDR1 LGHNA, CDR2 YSLEER. The CDR3 sequence is 16 residues long. The germline V and J ends were trimmed by 0 bases and 7 bases, with 19 bases remaining between them. Here the CDR3 DNA reads TGCGCCAGCAGCCAAGATAGGCTTCAGGATCCCTGGGAGCAGTACTTC. Its translation: CASSQDRLQDPWEQYF.

The J gene is TRBJ2-5, the V gene TRBV7-6, with D maybe TRBD2 (6 bases). Per the germline V gene, CDR1 is SGHVS and CDR2 is FNYEAQ. The CDR3 sequence is 12 residues long. Trimming took off 2 bases at V and 5 bases at J, with 6 bases between the two ends. Here the CDR3 DNA reads TGTGCCAGCAGCTTACGGGAGGAGACCCAGTACTTC. It specifies CASSLREETQYF.

In its sample, this clonotype was seen many times. The genes are TRBV5-1 and TRBJ2-3, with 9 bases matching TRBD2. Trimming took 0 bases from V and 2 from J; bases not matched to a gene: 10. CDR3 size: 18 residues. The germline V gene has CDR1 SGHRS and CDR2 YFSETQ. This chain's CDR3 is CASSLEGGAGGHTDTQYF. The CDR3 region has the DNA TGCGCCAGCAGCTTGGAGGGCGGCGCGGGGGGGCACACAGATACGCAGTATTTT.

This clonotype was observed a handful of times. V gene TRBV29-1 combines with J gene TRBJ1-5, with TRBD1 as a possible D gene (6 bases). The CDR3 has 12 residues. V gave up 5 bases and J gave up 4 bases, with 9 bases separating them. The germline V gene encodes CDR1 SQVTM and CDR2 ANQGSEA. The CDR3 region has the DNA TGCAGCGTTCGGACAGAAAATCAGCCCCAGCATTTT. This sequence encodes CSVRTENQPQHF. The whole variable domain, remainder taken from reference TRBV29-1 and TRBJ1-5, is SAVISQKPSRDICQRGTSLTIQCQVDSQVTMMFWYRQQPGQSLTLIATANQGSEATYESGFVIDKFPISRPNLTFSTLTVSNMSPEDSSIYLCSVRTENQPQHFGDGTRLSIL.

This chain links TRBV5-4 with TRBJ2-1; D gene ambiguous. The V and J ends lost 5 bases and 7 bases respectively, with 10 bases between them. CDR1 and CDR2 (germline): SGHNT, YYREEE (reference sequence). CDR3 size: 12 residues. The CDR3 sequence is CASRQRENEQFF. The CDR3 DNA sequence: TGTGCCAGCAGGCAACGAGAGAATGAGCAGTTCTTC. Looking up the rest from reference TRBV5-4 and TRBJ2-1 gives the full variable domain: ETGVTQSPTHLIKTRGQQVTLRCSSQSGHNTVSWYQQALGQGPQFIFQYYREEENGRGNFPPRFSGLQFPNYSSELNVNALELDDSALYLCASRQRENEQFFGPGTRLTVL.

This clonotype was detected many times. The chain links TRBV7-6 to TRBJ2-1; 11 bases are shared with TRBD2. J gave up 4 bases and V 2 bases, and 7 bases lay outside the gene matches. Germline values: CDR1 SGHVS, CDR2 FNYEAQ. This CDR3 region has 17 residues. As DNA, the CDR3 is TGTGCCAGCAGCTTACCCCAAGGACTAGCGGGTTACAATGAGCAGTTCTTC. It encodes CASSLPQGLAGYNEQFF.

In its sample, this clonotype was seen many times. This rearrangement joins TRBV15 to TRBJ2-1, with 12 bases matching TRBD2. With 7 bases clipped from V and 3 bases from J, the junction kept 10 bases outside the gene matches. The CDR3 runs to 17 residues. Looked up from germline, CDR1 is LNHNV and CDR2 is YYDKDF (reference sequence). The CDR3 DNA reads as TGTGCCACCATCGACCCTAGCGGGGGGGCGGTCTACAATGAGCAGTTCTTC. This sequence encodes CATIDPSGGAVYNEQFF.

The chain is built from TRBV24-1 and TRBJ1-1; tentative D call: TRBD1 (5 bases). CDR3 length: 13 residues. CDR1 KGHDR and CDR2 SFDVKD come from the germline V gene. The V end lost 4 bases, the J end lost 5 bases, and 10 bases lay between the germline ends. In DNA form, the CDR3 reads TGTGCCACCAGTGAGTCGGGGGGTACTGAAGCTTTCTTT. This translates into CATSESGGTEAFF.

The chain joins TRBV21-1 to TRBJ2-1; the tabulated D call, TRBD2, remains unverified against the DNA. TRBV21-1 is assigned pseudogene status. The CDR3 is 17 residues long. Here the CDR3 reads CASSKEGGTSGRNEQFF. The CDR3 nucleotides read TGTGCCAGCAGCAAAGAGGGAGGGACTAGCGGGAGGAATGAGCAGTTCTTC.

This clonotype was recorded at least ten times. The rearrangement uses TRBV4-1 and TRBJ2-1; D not resolved. This CDR3 is 13 amino acids long. CDR1 and CDR2 from the germline V gene are MGHRA and YSYEKL. Deletions cut 4 bases from V and 6 bases from J, with 10 bases between. CDR3 sequence (DNA): TGCGCCAGCAGCCCCACCAATGCCAATGAGCAGTTCTTC. Translating gives CASSPTNANEQFF.

This clonotype was found a few times. V usage is TRBV9 and J usage is TRBJ2-6; no clear D. V dropped 1 base and J dropped 0 bases, with 5 bases sitting between them. This CDR3 contains 15 residues. Germline V CDR1 and CDR2: SGDLS, YYNGEE. The CDR3, as DNA: TGTGCCAGCAGCGTAACTCGCTCTGGGGCCAACGTCCTGACTTTC. This codes for CASSVTRSGANVLTF.

This clonotype was seen a handful of times. J is TRBJ2-5 and V is TRBV6-5; perhaps D is TRBD1 or TRBD2 (5 bases each). V lost 2 bases, J lost 4 bases, and 8 bases lay in between. Germline values: CDR1 MNHEY, CDR2 SVGAGI. The CDR3 has 13 amino acids. This CDR3 is CASSYQGVETQYF. The CDR3 DNA sequence: TGTGCCAGCAGTTACCAGGGAGTAGAGACCCAGTACTTC.

The chain joins TRBV27 to TRBJ1-1; 12 nucleotides line up with TRBD1. Trimming removed 4 bases from V and 11 bases from J; junction bases left unmatched: 5. The germline V gene has CDR1 MNHEY and CDR2 SMNVEV (reference sequence). This CDR3 is 13 amino acids long. CDR3 protein: CASSSPGQGAAFF. Written as DNA, the CDR3 is TGTGCCAGCAGTTCTCCGGGACAGGGGGCCGCTTTCTTT.

This clonotype was counted between two and nine times. The V call is TRBV29-1, the J call TRBJ1-5; 7 bases map to TRBD1. CDR1 and CDR2 (germline): SQVTM, ANQGSEA. The J segment lost 11 bases and the V segment lost 6 bases, leaving 10 bases of the junction unmatched. The CDR3 sequence is 12 residues long. The CDR3 nucleotides read TGCAGCGTCCTAACAGGGGTGGGGTCCCAGCATTTT. As protein: CSVLTGVGSQHF.

This clonotype was picked up a small number of times. CDR3 sequence: CSARDGTDTQYF. CDR3 sequence (DNA): TGCAGTGCTAGGGACGGCACAGATACGCAGTATTTT. The chain has TRBV20-1 and TRBJ2-3; D not certain. Trimming removed 3 bases from V and 1 base from J, with 5 bases in between. Germline assignment: CDR1 DFQATT and CDR2 SNEGSKA (reference sequence). This CDR3 is built from 12 residues.

The chain joins TRBV4-1 to TRBJ2-7; 10 bases map to TRBD1. CDR1 and CDR2 (germline): MGHRA, YSYEKL. The CDR3 length is 15 residues. Trimming at V came to 1 base and at J to 2 bases, leaving 2 bases not matched to a gene. The CDR3 coding sequence is TGCGCCAGCAGCCAAGGGACAGGGGGAACCTACGAGCAGTACTTC. It encodes CASSQGTGGTYEQYF.

This clonotype was seen a few times. J is TRBJ2-4 and V is TRBV20-1; D is uncertain. CDR1 and CDR2 from the germline V gene are DFQATT and SNEGSKA (reference sequence). V was trimmed by 5 bases and J by 0 bases, leaving 14 bases between them. This CDR3 has 15 amino acids. The CDR3 reads CSAPDIALAKNIQYF. For the CDR3, the DNA is TGCAGTGCTCCCGACATTGCCCTAGCCAAAAACATTCAGTACTTC.